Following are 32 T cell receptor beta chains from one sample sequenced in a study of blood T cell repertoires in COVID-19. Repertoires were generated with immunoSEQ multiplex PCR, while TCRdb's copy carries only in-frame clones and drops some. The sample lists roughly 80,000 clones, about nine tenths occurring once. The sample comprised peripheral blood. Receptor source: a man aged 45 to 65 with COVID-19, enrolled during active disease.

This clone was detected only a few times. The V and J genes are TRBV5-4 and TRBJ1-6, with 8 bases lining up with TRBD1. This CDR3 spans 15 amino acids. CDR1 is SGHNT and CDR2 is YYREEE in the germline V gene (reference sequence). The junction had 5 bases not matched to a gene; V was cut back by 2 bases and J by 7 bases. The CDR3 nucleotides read TGTGCCAGCAGCTTATTACAGGGGGAGAATTCACCCCTCCACTTT. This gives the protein CASSLLQGENSPLHF.

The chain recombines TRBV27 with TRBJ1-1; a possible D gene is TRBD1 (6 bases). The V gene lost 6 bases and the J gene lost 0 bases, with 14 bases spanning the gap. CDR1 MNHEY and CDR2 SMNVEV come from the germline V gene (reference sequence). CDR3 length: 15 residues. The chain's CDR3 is CASSMDRLLNTEAFF. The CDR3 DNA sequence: TGTGCCAGCAGCATGGACAGACTCTTGAACACTGAAGCTTTCTTT.

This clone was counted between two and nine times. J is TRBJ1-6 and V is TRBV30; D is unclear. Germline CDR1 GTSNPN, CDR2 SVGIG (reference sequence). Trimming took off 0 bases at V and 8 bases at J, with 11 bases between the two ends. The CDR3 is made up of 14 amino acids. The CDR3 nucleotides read TGTGCCTGGAGTGTACGGGGATTGGATTCACCCCTCCACTTT. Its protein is CAWSVRGLDSPLHF.

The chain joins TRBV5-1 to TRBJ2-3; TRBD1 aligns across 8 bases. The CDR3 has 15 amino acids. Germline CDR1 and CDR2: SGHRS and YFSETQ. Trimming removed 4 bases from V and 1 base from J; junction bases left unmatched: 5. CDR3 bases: TGCGCCAGCAGCCTCGTGGGACAGGGCACAGATACGCAGTATTTT. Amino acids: CASSLVGQGTDTQYF. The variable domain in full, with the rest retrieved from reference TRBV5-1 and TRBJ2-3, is KAGVTQTPRYLIKTRGQQVTLSCSPISGHRSVSWYQQTPGQGLQFLFEYFSETQRNKGNFPGRFSGRQFSNSRSEMNVSTLELGDSALYLCASSLVGQGTDTQYFGPGTRLTVL.

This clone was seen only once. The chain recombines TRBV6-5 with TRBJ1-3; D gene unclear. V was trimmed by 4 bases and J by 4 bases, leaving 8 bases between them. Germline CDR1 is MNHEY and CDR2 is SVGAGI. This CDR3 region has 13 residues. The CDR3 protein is CASSSGFGNTIYF. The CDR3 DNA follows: TGTGCCAGCAGTTCAGGCTTCGGAAACACCATATATTTT.

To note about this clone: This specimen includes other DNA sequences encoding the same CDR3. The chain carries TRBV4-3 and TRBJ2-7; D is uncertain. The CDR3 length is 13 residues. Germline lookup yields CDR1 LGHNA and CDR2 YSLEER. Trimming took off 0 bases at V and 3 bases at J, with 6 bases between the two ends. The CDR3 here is CASSQDRGYEQYF. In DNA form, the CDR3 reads TGCGCCAGCAGCCAAGACAGAGGCTACGAGCAGTACTTC.

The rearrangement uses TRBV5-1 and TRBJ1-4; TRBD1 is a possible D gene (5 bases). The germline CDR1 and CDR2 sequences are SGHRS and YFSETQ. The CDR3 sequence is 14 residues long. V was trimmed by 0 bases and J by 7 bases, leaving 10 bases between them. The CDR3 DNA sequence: TGCGCCAGCAGCTTGGGGCCCACAGGTGAAAAACTGTTTTTT. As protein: CASSLGPTGEKLFF.

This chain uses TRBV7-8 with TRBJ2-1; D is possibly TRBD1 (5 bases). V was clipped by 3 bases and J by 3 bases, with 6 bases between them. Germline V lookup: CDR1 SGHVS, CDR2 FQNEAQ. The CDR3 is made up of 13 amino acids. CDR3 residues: CASSFQGYNEQFF. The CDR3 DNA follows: TGTGCCAGCAGCTTTCAGGGCTACAATGAGCAGTTCTTC.

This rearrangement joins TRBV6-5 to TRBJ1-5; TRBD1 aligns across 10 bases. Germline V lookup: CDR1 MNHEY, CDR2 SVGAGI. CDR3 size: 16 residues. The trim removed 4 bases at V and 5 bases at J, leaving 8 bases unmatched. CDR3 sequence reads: CASSSLGTGVDQPQHF. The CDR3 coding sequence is TGTGCCAGCAGTTCCTTGGGGACAGGGGTTGATCAGCCCCAGCATTTT.

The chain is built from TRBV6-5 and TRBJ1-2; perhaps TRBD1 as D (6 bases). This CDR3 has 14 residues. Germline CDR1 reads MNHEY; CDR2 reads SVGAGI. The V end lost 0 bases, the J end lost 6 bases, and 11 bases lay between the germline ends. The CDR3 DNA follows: TGTGCCAGCAGTTACTCCCGGCAGGGGAATGGCTACACCTTC. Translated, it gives CASSYSRQGNGYTF.

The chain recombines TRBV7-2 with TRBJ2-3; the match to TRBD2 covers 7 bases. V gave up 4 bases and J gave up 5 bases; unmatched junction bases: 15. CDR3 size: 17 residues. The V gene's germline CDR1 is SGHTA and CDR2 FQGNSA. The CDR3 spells CASSSPRRENRLDTQYF. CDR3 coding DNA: TGTGCCAGCAGCTCCCCTAGGCGGGAGAACAGGTTAGATACGCAGTATTTT.

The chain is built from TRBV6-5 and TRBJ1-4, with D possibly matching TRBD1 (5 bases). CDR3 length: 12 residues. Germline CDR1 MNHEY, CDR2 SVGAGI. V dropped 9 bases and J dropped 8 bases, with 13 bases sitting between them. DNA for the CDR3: TGTGCCAGTATCCAGGGCGCGGAAAAACTGTTTTTT. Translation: CASIQGAEKLFF.

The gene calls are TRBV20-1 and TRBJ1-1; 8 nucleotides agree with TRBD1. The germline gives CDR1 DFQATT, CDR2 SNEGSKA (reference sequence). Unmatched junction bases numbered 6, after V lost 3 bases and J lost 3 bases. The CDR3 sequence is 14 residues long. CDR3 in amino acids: CSASQGAMDTEAFF. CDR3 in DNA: TGCAGTGCTAGTCAGGGGGCGATGGACACTGAAGCTTTCTTT.

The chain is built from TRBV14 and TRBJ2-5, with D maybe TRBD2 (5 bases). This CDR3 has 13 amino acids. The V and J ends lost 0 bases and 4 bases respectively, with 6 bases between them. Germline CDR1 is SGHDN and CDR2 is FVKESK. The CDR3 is CASSQERGETQYF. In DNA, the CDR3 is TGTGCCAGCAGCCAAGAACGGGGAGAGACCCAGTACTTC.

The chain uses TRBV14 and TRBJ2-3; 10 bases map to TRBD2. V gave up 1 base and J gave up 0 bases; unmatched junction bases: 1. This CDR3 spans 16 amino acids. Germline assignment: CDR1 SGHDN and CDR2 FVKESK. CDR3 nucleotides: TGTGCCAGCAGCCAAGTAGCGGGAGGAAGCACAGATACGCAGTATTTT. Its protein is CASSQVAGGSTDTQYF. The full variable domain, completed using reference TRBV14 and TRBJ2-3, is EAGVTQFPSHSVIEKGQTVTLRCDPISGHDNLYWYRRVMGKEIKFLLHFVKESKQDESGMPNNRFLAERTGGTYSTLKVQPAELEDSGVYFCASSQVAGGSTDTQYFGPGTRLTVL.

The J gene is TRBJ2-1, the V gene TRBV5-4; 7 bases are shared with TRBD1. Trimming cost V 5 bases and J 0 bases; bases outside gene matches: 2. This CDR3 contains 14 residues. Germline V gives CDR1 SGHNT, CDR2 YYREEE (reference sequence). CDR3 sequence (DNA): TGTGCCAGCAGTTCAGGGGGCTCCTACAATGAGCAGTTCTTC. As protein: CASSSGGSYNEQFF.

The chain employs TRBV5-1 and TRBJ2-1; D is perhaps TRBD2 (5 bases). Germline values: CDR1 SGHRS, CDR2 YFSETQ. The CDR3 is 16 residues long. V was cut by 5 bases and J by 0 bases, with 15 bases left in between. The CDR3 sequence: CASSLSAGNSYNEQFF. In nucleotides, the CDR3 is TGCGCCAGCAGTCTAAGCGCCGGGAACTCCTACAATGAGCAGTTCTTC. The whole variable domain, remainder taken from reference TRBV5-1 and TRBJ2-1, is KAGVTQTPRYLIKTRGQQVTLSCSPISGHRSVSWYQQTPGQGLQFLFEYFSETQRNKGNFPGRFSGRQFSNSRSEMNVSTLELGDSALYLCASSLSAGNSYNEQFFGPGTRLTVL.

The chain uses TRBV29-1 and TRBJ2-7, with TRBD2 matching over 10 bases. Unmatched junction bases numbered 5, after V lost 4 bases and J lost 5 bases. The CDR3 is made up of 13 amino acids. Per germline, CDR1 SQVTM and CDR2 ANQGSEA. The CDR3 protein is CSVGSGRADEQYF. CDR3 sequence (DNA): TGCAGCGTTGGAAGCGGGAGGGCCGACGAGCAGTACTTC.

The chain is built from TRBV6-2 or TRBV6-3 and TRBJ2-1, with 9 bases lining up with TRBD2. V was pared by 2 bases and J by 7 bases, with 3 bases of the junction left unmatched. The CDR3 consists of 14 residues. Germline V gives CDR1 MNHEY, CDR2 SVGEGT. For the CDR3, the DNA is TGTGCCAGCAGTTACGGCGGGAGGGGAAATGAGCAGTTCTTC. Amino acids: CASSYGGRGNEQFF.

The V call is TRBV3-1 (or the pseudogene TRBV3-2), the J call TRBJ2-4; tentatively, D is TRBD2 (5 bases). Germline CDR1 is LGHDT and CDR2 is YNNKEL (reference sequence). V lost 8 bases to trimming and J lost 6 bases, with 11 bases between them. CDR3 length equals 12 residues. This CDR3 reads CASESRGNIQYF. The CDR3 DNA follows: TGTGCCAGCGAATCCCGGGGAAACATTCAGTACTTC.

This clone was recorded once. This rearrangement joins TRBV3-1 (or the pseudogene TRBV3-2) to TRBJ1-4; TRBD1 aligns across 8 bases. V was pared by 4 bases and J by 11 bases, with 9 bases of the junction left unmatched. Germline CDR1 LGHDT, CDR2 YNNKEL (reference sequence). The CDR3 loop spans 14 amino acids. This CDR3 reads CASSPRTGHVKLFF. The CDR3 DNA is TGTGCCAGCAGCCCACGGACAGGGCATGTTAAACTGTTTTTT.

CDR3 in amino acids: CASSPPMGGSTGELFF. The CDR3 DNA reads as TGTGCCAGCTCACCTCCAATGGGAGGATCCACCGGGGAGCTGTTTTTT. The chain combines TRBV18 with TRBJ2-2, with D tentatively TRBD2 (6 bases). V was pared by 3 bases and J by 4 bases, with 15 bases between. Germline V gene sequence: CDR1 KGHSH, CDR2 LQKENI. The CDR3 is 16 amino acids.

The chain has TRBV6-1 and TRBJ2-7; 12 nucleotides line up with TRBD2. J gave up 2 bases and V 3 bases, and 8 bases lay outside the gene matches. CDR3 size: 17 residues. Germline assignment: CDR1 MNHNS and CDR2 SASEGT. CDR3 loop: CASSDLLAGGGPYEQYF. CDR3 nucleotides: TGTGCCAGCAGTGACTTGCTAGCGGGAGGGGGCCCCTACGAGCAGTACTTC.

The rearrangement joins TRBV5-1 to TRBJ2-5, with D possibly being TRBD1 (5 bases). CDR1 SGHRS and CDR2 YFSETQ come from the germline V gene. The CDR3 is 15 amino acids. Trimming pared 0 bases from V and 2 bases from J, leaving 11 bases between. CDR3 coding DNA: TGCGCCAGCAGCTTGGGGGGCTCCTTTCAAGAGACCCAGTACTTC. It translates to CASSLGGSFQETQYF.

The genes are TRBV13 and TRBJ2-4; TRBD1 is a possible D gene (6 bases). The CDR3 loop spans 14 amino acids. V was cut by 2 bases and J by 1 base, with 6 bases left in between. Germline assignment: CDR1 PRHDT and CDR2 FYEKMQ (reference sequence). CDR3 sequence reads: CASSLQGAKNIQYF. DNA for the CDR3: TGTGCCAGCAGCTTACAGGGGGCCAAAAACATTCAGTACTTC. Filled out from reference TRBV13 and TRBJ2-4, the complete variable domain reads AAGVIQSPRHLIKEKRETATLKCYPIPRHDTVYWYQQGPGQDPQFLISFYEKMQSDKGSIPDRFSAQQFSDYHSELNMSSLELGDSALYFCASSLQGAKNIQYFGAGTRLSVL.

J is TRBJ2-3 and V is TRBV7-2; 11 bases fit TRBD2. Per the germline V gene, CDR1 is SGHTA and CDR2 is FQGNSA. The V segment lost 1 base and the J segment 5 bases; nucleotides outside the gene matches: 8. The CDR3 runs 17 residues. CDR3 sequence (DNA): TGTGCCAGCAGCTTAGTAGGGAGACTAGCGGGGAAAGATACGCAGTATTTT. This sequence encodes CASSLVGRLAGKDTQYF.

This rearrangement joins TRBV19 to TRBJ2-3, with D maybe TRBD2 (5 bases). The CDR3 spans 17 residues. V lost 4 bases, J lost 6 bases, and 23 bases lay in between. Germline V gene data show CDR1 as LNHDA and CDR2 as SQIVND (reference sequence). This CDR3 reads CASSRGGSVTTTDTQYF. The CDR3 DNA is TGTGCCAGTAGTAGAGGAGGAAGCGTGACAACCACGGATACGCAGTATTTT.

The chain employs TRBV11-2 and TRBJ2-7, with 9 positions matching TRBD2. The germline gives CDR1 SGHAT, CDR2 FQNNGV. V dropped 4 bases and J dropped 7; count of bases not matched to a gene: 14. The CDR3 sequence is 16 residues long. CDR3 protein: CASSSYLAGPLGEQYF. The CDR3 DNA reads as TGTGCCAGCAGCTCCTACCTAGCGGGGCCCCTTGGGGAGCAGTACTTC.

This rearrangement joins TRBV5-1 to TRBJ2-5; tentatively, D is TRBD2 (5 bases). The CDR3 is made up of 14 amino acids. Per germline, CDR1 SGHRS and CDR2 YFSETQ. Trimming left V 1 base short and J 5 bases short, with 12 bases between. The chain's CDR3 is CASSLIPSSETQYF. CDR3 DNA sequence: TGCGCCAGCAGCTTGATACCTAGCTCGGAGACCCAGTACTTC.

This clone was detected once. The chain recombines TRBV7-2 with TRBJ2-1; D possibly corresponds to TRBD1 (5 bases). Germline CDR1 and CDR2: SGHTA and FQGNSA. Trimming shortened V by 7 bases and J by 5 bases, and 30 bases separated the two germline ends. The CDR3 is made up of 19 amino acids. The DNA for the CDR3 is TGTGCCAGCAACCTTTGGGGCCAAAGTCCCCCCCTACGTAACAATGAGCAGTTCTTC. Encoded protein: CASNLWGQSPPLRNNEQFF.

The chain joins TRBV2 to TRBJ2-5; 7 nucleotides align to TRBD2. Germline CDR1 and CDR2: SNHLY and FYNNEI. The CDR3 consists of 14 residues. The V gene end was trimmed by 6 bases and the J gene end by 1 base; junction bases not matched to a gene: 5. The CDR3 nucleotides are TGTGCCAGCAGCGCTACTAGCGTCCAAGAGACCCAGTACTTC. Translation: CASSATSVQETQYF.

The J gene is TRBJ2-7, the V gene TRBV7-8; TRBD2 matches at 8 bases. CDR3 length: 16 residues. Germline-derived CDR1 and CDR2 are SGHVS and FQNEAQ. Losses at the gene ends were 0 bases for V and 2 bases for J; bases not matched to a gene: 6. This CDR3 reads CASSLAGRGGTYEQYF. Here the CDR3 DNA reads TGTGCCAGCAGCTTAGCGGGCCGGGGGGGGACCTACGAGCAGTACTTC.